This entry lists 9 T cell receptor beta chains sequenced from one sample in a study of siplizumab effects on memory and regulatory T cells. TCRdb's copy holds only in-frame clones and misses some; the assay was immunoSEQ multiplex PCR. The table has some 100,000 clones, 93% seen once. Sequenced input: CD8+ T cells sorted from blood. These receptors all come from a human donor in good health.

The gene calls are TRBV11-3 and TRBJ2-7, with TRBD2 identical over 11 bases. The trim removed 0 bases at V and 6 bases at J, leaving 7 bases unmatched. CDR3 length: 16 residues. CDR1 is SGHNT and CDR2 is YENEEA in the germline V gene. The CDR3 coding sequence is TGTGCCAGCAGCTTAGAATGGGGACTAGCGGTACGCGAGCAGTACTTC. As protein: CASSLEWGLAVREQYF.

The table lists this clone with a count of one. CDR3 in amino acids: CASSAGRGITEAFF. The CDR3 DNA sequence: TGTGCCAGCAGCGCGGGACGGGGGATCACTGAAGCTTTCTTT. V gene TRBV6-5 combines with J gene TRBJ1-1; D perhaps matches TRBD1 (5 bases). Germline CDR1 MNHEY, CDR2 SVGAGI. The CDR3 consists of 14 residues. V gave up 6 bases and J gave up 4 bases, with 15 bases separating them.

This chain connects TRBV5-4 to TRBJ1-3; D not certain. Germline assignment: CDR1 SGHNT and CDR2 YYREEE (reference sequence). With 1 base removed from V and 0 bases from J, the gap between germline ends came to 5 bases. CDR3 size: 14 residues. CDR3 protein: CASSLSSSGNTIYF. The CDR3 region has the DNA TGTGCCAGCAGCTTGTCCAGCTCTGGAAACACCATATATTTT.

CDR3 amino acids: CASSQLGGASYEQYF. CDR3 in DNA: TGCGCCAGCAGCCAACTAGGGGGCGCGTCCTACGAGCAGTACTTC. J is TRBJ2-7 and V is TRBV4-1, with 7 bases aligning to TRBD1. Trimming cost V 2 bases and J 1 base; bases outside gene matches: 5. CDR1 and CDR2 from the germline V gene are MGHRA and YSYEKL. CDR3 size: 15 residues.

The chain recombines TRBV10-3 with TRBJ2-3; TRBD1 agrees at 9 bases. Germline CDR1 ENHRY, CDR2 SYGVKD. The ends lost 6 bases at V and 0 bases at J; junction bases unmatched: 4. The CDR3 has 15 amino acids. CDR3 amino acids: CAIRKGQGSTDTQYF. CDR3 nucleotide sequence: TGTGCCATCAGAAAAGGACAGGGGAGCACAGATACGCAGTATTTT.

The DNA of the CDR3 is TGTGCCAGCAGCTTCGGACAGGGCGGGCGGTACGAGCAGTACTTC. This gives the protein CASSFGQGGRYEQYF. The rearrangement links TRBV14 to TRBJ2-7; 8 bases are shared with TRBD1. CDR1 is SGHDN, CDR2 FVKESK, per germline. V shed 5 bases and J 4 bases; nucleotides not matched to a gene: 10. The CDR3 covers 15 residues.

This clone occurred a few times. This sequence joins TRBV5-6 and TRBJ1-5; D uncertain. Germline loops: CDR1 SGHDT, CDR2 YYEEEE. This CDR3 contains 13 residues. V shed 2 bases and J shed 2 bases, with 5 bases lying between them. CDR3 amino acids: CASSFQGNQPQHF. CDR3 in DNA: TGTGCCAGCAGCTTTCAAGGCAATCAGCCCCAGCATTTT.

This chain links TRBV7-9 with TRBJ2-1, with TRBD2 matching 8 bases. The germline gives CDR1 SEHNR, CDR2 FQNEAQ (reference sequence). The CDR3 spans 16 residues. V lost 5 bases and J lost 1; bases outside the gene matches: 7. CDR3 sequence reads: CASSPGGGRSYNEQFF. Here the CDR3 DNA reads TGTGCCAGCAGCCCCGGCGGCGGGAGGTCCTACAATGAGCAGTTCTTC.

This chain connects TRBV28 to TRBJ1-6, with D possibly TRBD1 on 6 matching bases. With 6 bases removed from V and 7 bases from J, the gap between germline ends came to 16 bases. Germline V lookup: CDR1 MDHEN, CDR2 SYDVKM. CDR3 length equals 15 residues. The CDR3 is CASSGRGGYNSPLHF. The CDR3 nucleotides read TGTGCCAGCAGCGGAAGGGGGGGCTACAATTCACCCCTCCACTTT. Full variable domain (rest looked up from reference TRBV28 and TRBJ1-6): DVKVTQSSRYLVKRTGEKVFLECVQDMDHENMFWYRQDPGLGLRLIYFSYDVKMKEKGDIPEGYSVSREKKERFSLILESASTNQTSMYLCASSGRGGYNSPLHFGNGTRLTVT.